The subject of this entry is one TCR beta chain. Antigen specificity is unknown. An end of the junction does not agree with germline; a read error may underlie this. Germline CDR1 and CDR2: LGHDT and YNNKEL (reference sequence). The CDR3 is 17 amino acids. The use of a sample-barcoded 5' primer and a J-beta primer mix characterized a second PCR of roughly 6 to 11 cycles. Each cDNA molecule carried a tag from a template-switch adaptor that contained 12 random nucleotides. TCRdb used MiXCR to reprocess the 5' RACE reads, holding one entry per CDR3 protein. The table has roughly 680,000 distinct CDR3 sequences, around 50% seen once. This entry is derived from a study of blood T cells in healthy people across ages. Study-wide points: More naive CD4+ cells and higher diversity marked long-lived donors relative to aged donors. The diversity estimates, figures obtained from one million T cells, were considered underestimates.

At least 6 micrograms of total RNA were extracted per sample. The chain uses TRBV3-1 and TRBJ2-1; 12 positions match TRBD2. The source material was blood. This clonotype was sampled from a woman over 75 in good health. CDR3 protein: CASSQDLRLAGVDELFF. Written as DNA, the CDR3 is TGTGCCAGCAGCCAAGATTTGCGACTAGCGGGAGTAGATGAGCTGTTCTTC.